These T cell receptor beta chains were read from a single sample in a study of shared T cell receptors in the human thymus. Data came from immunoSEQ multiplex PCR; TCRdb stores just in-frame clones and leaves some out. The repertoire consists of about 380,000 clones, with approximately 95% occurring once and the leading ten covering approximately 0.018%. Material: thymocytes. All receptors derive from a human donor. The CDR3 runs from the conserved cysteine through the conserved F or W. The D gene is left open where the match is weak. The size of a clone is reported for some rows only, either as once, few or many, or as a class for expanded clones.

CDR3	DNA	V	J	size	D
CASSYRVTGELFF	TGTGCCAGCAGTTACCGGGTCACCGGGGAGCTGTTTTTT	TRBV27	TRBJ2-2	NA	NA
CASGHRGRNTEAFF	TGTGCTAGTGGTCACAGGGGTCGGAACACTGAAGCTTTCTTT	TRBV12-5	TRBJ1-1	NA	TRBD1
CASIRAGVKNEQFF	TGTGCCAGCATACGCGCGGGGGTGAAAAATGAGCAGTTCTTC	TRBV27	TRBJ2-1	NA	TRBD2
CASSQETAGGSPLHF	TGCGCCAGCAGCCAAGAGACGGCAGGGGGCTCACCCCTCCACTTT	TRBV4-3	TRBJ1-6	NA	TRBD1
CASSSGQGVNQPQHF	TGTGCCAGCAGCTCGGGACAGGGGGTCAATCAGCCCCAGCATTTT	TRBV7-6	TRBJ1-5	NA	TRBD1
CASSPRSKQRPKNEKLFF	TGTGCCAGCAGCCCTCGATCGAAACAGCGACCTAAAAATGAAAAACTGTTTTTT	TRBV7-6	TRBJ1-4	NA	NA
CASSERGFGAFYNEQFF	TGTGCCAGCAGTGAAAGAGGGTTTGGCGCCTTCTACAATGAGCAGTTCTTC	TRBV25-1	TRBJ2-1	NA	NA
CASSDGRSSYNEQFF	TGTGCCAGCAGTGACGGCAGAAGCTCCTACAATGAGCAGTTCTTC	TRBV6-1	TRBJ2-1	NA	NA
CASSLRGQEAPYEQYF	TGTGCCAGCAGTTTGAGGGGGCAGGAAGCCCCCTACGAGCAGTACTTC	TRBV27	TRBJ2-7	NA	TRBD1
CASSPGRRNTEAFF	TGTGCCAGCTCCCCAGGGAGGAGGAACACCGAAGCTTTCTTT	TRBV2	TRBJ1-1	NA	NA
CASSRVGWDPGLNTEAFF	TGTGCCAGTAGCCGCGTTGGATGGGACCCCGGCTTGAACACTGAAGCTTTCTTT	TRBV19	TRBJ1-1	NA	NA
CASSPPAVQGGKTQYF	TGTGCCAGCAGCCCCCCCGCGGTACAGGGGGGAAAGACCCAGTACTTC	TRBV14	TRBJ2-5	once	TRBD1
CASSSEFGQNTEAFF	TGCGCCAGCAGCTCTGAATTTGGACAGAACACTGAAGCTTTCTTT	TRBV5-1	TRBJ1-1	NA	NA
CASSHPRPDRVTQPQHF	TGTGCCAGCAGCCACCCAAGACCCGACAGGGTTACTCAGCCCCAGCATTTT	TRBV5-6	TRBJ1-5	few	TRBD1
CASSKGGGRVLNEQFF	TGTGCCAGCAGCAAAGGGGGCGGGAGGGTACTCAATGAGCAGTTCTTC	TRBV21-1	TRBJ2-1	NA	NA
CASSMGRPGEKLFF	TGTGCCAGTAGTATGGGCAGGCCGGGAGAAAAACTGTTTTTT	TRBV19	TRBJ1-4	NA	NA
CASSPTSGRPGELFF	TGTGCCAGCTCACCAACTAGCGGGAGGCCCGGGGAGCTGTTTTTT	TRBV18	TRBJ2-2	NA	TRBD2
CASRVTQNYGYTF	TGTGCCAGCAGGGTCACACAGAACTATGGCTACACCTTC	TRBV5-6	TRBJ1-2	once	NA
CASRDRVQETQYF	TGTGCCTCCCGGGACAGGGTGCAAGAGACCCAGTACTTC	TRBV27	TRBJ2-5	once	TRBD1
CASSRLAGRYEQYF	TGTGCCAGCAGTAGACTAGCGGGACGCTACGAGCAGTACTTC	TRBV2	TRBJ2-7	NA	TRBD2
CASRARDRPYNEQFF	TGTGCCAGCAGGGCCCGGGACAGGCCCTACAATGAGCAGTTCTTC	TRBV27	TRBJ2-1	NA	TRBD1
CASSLRRTGAPYNEQFF	TGTGCCAGCAGCCTACGAAGGACAGGCGCCCCCTACAATGAGCAGTTCTTC	TRBV14	TRBJ2-1	NA	TRBD1
CASSPGLADYNEQFF	TGTGCCAGCAGCCCCGGACTAGCGGACTACAATGAGCAGTTCTTC	TRBV5-6	TRBJ2-1	NA	TRBD2
CASSPPLTSGRRADTGELFF	TGTGCCAGCAGCCCGCCCCTGACTAGCGGGAGAAGGGCGGACACCGGGGAGCTGTTTTTT	TRBV7-8	TRBJ2-2	once	TRBD2
CATSREQTAINTIYF	TGTGCCACCAGCAGAGAGCAGACAGCTATAAACACCATATATTTT	TRBV15	TRBJ1-3	NA	NA
CASSQAGGRAGDTQYF	TGCGCCAGCAGCCAAGCCGGGGGGAGGGCAGGAGATACGCAGTATTTT	TRBV4-3	TRBJ2-3	NA	TRBD2
CASSFLVASANTGELFF	TGTGCCAGCAGTTTTCTTGTTGCGTCTGCGAACACCGGGGAGCTGTTTTTT	TRBV27	TRBJ2-2	NA	NA
CAAGRTGLSMGQPQHF	TGTGCCGCCGGCCGGACAGGTCTCTCCATGGGTCAGCCCCAGCATTTT	TRBV10-3	TRBJ1-5	NA	TRBD1
CASSFPEQYF	TGTGCCAGCAGTTTCCCCGAGCAGTACTTC	TRBV6-5	TRBJ2-7	NA	NA
CASSSPWTGDNQPQHF	TGTGCCAGCAGTTCTCCTTGGACAGGGGATAATCAGCCCCAGCATTTT	TRBV28	TRBJ1-5	NA	TRBD1
CASTQGGGNQPQHF	TGTGCCAGCACACAGGGGGGAGGCAATCAGCCCCAGCATTTT	TRBV25-1	TRBJ1-5	NA	TRBD1
CASSLRTGSYEQYF	TGTGCCAGCAGTTTGAGGACAGGGTCCTACGAGCAGTACTTC	TRBV28	TRBJ2-7	NA	TRBD1
CASSLDGGTHEQYF	TGTGCCAGCAGCTTGGATGGAGGTACCCACGAGCAGTACTTC	TRBV5-6	TRBJ2-7	NA	NA
CASSIEFLAAPHNEQFF	TGTGCCAGTAGTATAGAATTCCTAGCGGCGCCTCACAATGAGCAGTTCTTC	TRBV19	TRBJ2-1	NA	TRBD2
CASSVGSRSSYNEQFF	TGTGCCAGCAGCGTAGGATCGCGTAGCTCCTACAATGAGCAGTTCTTC	TRBV9	TRBJ2-1	NA	NA
CASSARTGDEDTQYF	TGTGCCAGTAGTGCCCGGACAGGGGATGAAGATACGCAGTATTTT	TRBV19	TRBJ2-3	NA	TRBD1
CASSLAVSNQPQHF	TGTGCCAGCAGCTTGGCAGTTAGCAATCAGCCCCAGCATTTT	TRBV5-5	TRBJ1-5	NA	NA
CASSVPGTSGSNEQFF	TGTGCCAGCAGCGTTCCCGGGACTAGCGGGAGCAATGAGCAGTTCTTC	TRBV9	TRBJ2-1	NA	TRBD2
CSVAHFQSSYNEQFF	TGCAGCGTTGCCCACTTTCAAAGCTCCTACAATGAGCAGTTCTTC	TRBV29-1	TRBJ2-1	NA	NA
CATRGLAGGPRADTQYF	TGTGCCACCCGGGGACTAGCGGGAGGGCCTAGGGCAGATACGCAGTATTTT	TRBV6-4	TRBJ2-3	NA	TRBD2
CASSRDRNYNEQFF	TGTGCCAGCAGCCGGGACAGGAACTACAATGAGCAGTTCTTC	TRBV11-3	TRBJ2-1	NA	TRBD1
CASSEVVLAETQYF	TGCGCCAGCAGCGAAGTAGTGCTGGCAGAGACCCAGTACTTC	TRBV5-1	TRBJ2-5	NA	NA